These 6 T cell receptor beta chains came from one sample sequenced in a study of CD8 T cells in ankylosing spondylitis. From the 5' RACE reads, TCRdb called clonotypes with MiXCR, one entry per CDR3 protein. The top ten clones hold under 35% of a sample with 180,000 or so distinct CDR3 sequences, around 10% of them seen once. The source material was blood, either unsorted or a sorted T cell fraction (not recorded which). Every receptor here comes from a male donor with ankylosing spondylitis or in good health (not recorded which).

Ten or more counts support this clonotype. The chain joins TRBV6-2 or TRBV6-3 to TRBJ2-7, with unresolved D. The germline V gene encodes CDR1 MNHEY and CDR2 SVGEGT. The CDR3 totals 15 residues. The ends were cut back, 2 bases at V and 0 bases at J, with 11 bases in the middle. The CDR3 is CASSYGFSPSYEQYF. The DNA for the CDR3 is TGTGCCAGCAGTTACGGGTTTTCCCCCTCCTACGAGCAGTACTTC.

With regard to this clonotype: This may be a read error, as it is one base from a much larger clone. The chain combines TRBV5-1 with TRBJ1-1; 8 bases match TRBD1. Germline CDR1 is SGHRS and CDR2 is YFSETQ. The CDR3 spans 16 residues. The CDR3 spells CVSSLEPDRANTEAFF. The CDR3 DNA reads as TGCGTCAGCAGCTTGGAACCGGACAGGGCGAACACTGAAGCTTTCTTT.

Turning to this clonotype: This sequence may be a read error, since a much larger clone differs from it by one base. The V gene is TRBV5-1, the J gene TRBJ2-5, with D unresolved. Trimming removed 2 bases at V and 2 bases at J, with 7 bases between. The germline V gene encodes CDR1 SGHRS and CDR2 YFSETQ. CDR3 length: 13 residues. The CDR3 reads CASSFVLQETQYF. The CDR3 DNA reads as TGCGCCAGCAGCTTCGTGCTGCAAGAGACCCAGTACTTC. The full variable domain, rest sourced from reference TRBV5-1 and TRBJ2-5, is KAGVTQTPRYLIKTRGQQVTLSCSPISGHRSVSWYQQTPGQGLQFLFEYFSETQRNKGNFPGRFSGRQFSNSRSEMNVSTLELGDSALYLCASSFVLQETQYFGPGTRLLVL.

This clonotype was picked up many times. The chain joins TRBV6-1 to TRBJ1-5, with D possibly TRBD1 on 5 matching bases. CDR3 length: 12 amino acids. V was cut by 5 bases and J by 6 bases, with 8 bases left in between. The V gene's germline CDR1 is MNHNS and CDR2 SASEGT. The DNA of the CDR3 is TGTGCCAGCAGTCAGACAGTTCAGCCCCAGCATTTT. Translation gives CASSQTVQPQHF.

This clonotype turned up a few times. This chain uses TRBV30 with TRBJ2-1, with D unclear. CDR3 length: 13 residues. V dropped 4 bases and J dropped 0 bases, with 7 bases sitting between them. Germline CDR1 GTSNPN, CDR2 SVGIG (reference sequence). The CDR3 bases are TGTGCCTGGAACCCAAGCTCCTACAATGAGCAGTTCTTC. Amino acids: CAWNPSSYNEQFF.

This clonotype was recorded a few times. The V call is TRBV12-3 or TRBV12-4, the J call TRBJ1-5; possible D gene TRBD1, 6 bases. Trimming removed 3 bases at V and 4 bases at J, with 16 bases between. The CDR3 covers 16 residues. CDR3 residues: CASSLGQGSENQPQHF. The CDR3 DNA reads as TGTGCCAGCAGTTTGGGGCAGGGGAGCGAGAATCAGCCCCAGCATTTT.